In its sample, the clone carrying this TCR beta chain was seen many times. Patients were excluded for uncontrolled infection, other autoimmune disease, pregnancy or lactation. Blood sampling occurred at first hyperthyroidism diagnosis, ahead of any ophthalmopathy symptoms. The PBMCs had their origin in less than 13 ml of fresh peripheral blood. The data originate from a study of T cells in Graves' hyperthyroidism and ophthalmopathy. About the study: Sampling of peripheral blood happened at initial diagnosis, prior to any treatment.

This CDR3 spans 13 amino acids. Germline loops: CDR1 SGHTA, CDR2 FQGTGA. The V gene lost 3 bases and the J gene lost 3 bases, with 8 bases spanning the gap. RNA transcripts were the template for amplifying TCR beta CDR3 regions. Researchers ran a first-round RT-PCR on the TCR CDR3 using the HTBI primer set. TCRdb passed the multiplex PCR reads through MiXCR, listing each CDR3 protein once. The table has some 600,000 distinct CDR3 sequences, about 14% seen once; the top ten hold 5.5% to 7.5%. The sequenced sample was blood. This sequence originates from a woman in her twenties or thirties with Graves' hyperthyroidism that later progressed to Graves' ophthalmopathy. V and J are TRBV7-3 and TRBJ1-1, with a tentative D call TRBD1 (5 bases). The CDR3 reads CASSLGEYTEAFF. The DNA for the CDR3 is TGTGCCAGCAGCTTGGGGGAGTACACTGAAGCTTTCTTT.